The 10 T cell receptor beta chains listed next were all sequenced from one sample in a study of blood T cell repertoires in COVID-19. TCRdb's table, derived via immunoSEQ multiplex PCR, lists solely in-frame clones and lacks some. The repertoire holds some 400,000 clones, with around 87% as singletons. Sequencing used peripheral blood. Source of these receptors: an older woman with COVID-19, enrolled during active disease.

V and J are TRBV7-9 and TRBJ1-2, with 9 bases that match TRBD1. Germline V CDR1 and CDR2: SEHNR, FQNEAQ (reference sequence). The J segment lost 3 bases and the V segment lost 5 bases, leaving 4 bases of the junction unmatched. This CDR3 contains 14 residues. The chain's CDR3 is CASSPGDRDYGYTF. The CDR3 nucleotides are TGTGCCAGCAGCCCAGGGGACAGGGACTATGGCTACACCTTC.

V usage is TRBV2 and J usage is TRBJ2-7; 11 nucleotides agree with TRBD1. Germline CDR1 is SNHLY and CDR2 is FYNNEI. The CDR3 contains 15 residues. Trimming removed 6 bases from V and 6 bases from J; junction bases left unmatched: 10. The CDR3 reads CASRGGQGAQVEQYF. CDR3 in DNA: TGTGCCAGCAGGGGTGGACAGGGGGCTCAAGTCGAGCAGTACTTC.

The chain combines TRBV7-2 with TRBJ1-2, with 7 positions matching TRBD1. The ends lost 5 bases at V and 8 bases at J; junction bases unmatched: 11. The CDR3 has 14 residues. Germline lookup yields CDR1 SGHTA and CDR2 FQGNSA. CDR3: CASSPGGQGGGYTF. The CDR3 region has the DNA TGTGCCAGCAGCCCCGGTGGTCAGGGGGGCGGCTACACCTTC.

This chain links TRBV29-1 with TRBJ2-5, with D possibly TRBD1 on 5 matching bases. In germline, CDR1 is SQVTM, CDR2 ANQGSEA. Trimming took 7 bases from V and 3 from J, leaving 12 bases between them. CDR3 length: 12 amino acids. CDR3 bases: TGCAGCGCTTTAGCAGGGAAAGAGACCCAGTACTTC. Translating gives CSALAGKETQYF.

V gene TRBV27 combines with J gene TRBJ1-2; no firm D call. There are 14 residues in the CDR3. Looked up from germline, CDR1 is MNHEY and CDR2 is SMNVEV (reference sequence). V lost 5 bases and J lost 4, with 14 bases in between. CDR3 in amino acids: CASSLSLSIYGYTF. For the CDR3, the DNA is TGTGCCAGCAGTCTCTCCCTCAGTATCTATGGCTACACCTTC.

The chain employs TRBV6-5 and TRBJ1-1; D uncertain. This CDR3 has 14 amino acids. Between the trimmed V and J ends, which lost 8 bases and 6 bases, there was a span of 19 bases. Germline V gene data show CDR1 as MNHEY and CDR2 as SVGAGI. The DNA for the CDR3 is TGTGCCAGCTCCCTTTGGAGGGATGTTGCTGAAGCTTTCTTT. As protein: CASSLWRDVAEAFF.

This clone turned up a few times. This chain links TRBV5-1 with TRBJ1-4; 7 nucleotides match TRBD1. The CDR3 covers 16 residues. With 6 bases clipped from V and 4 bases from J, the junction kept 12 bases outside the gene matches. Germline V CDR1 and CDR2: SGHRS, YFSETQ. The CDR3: CASTPVPGQLNEKLFF. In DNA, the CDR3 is TGCGCCAGCACCCCCGTCCCGGGACAGCTTAATGAAAAACTGTTTTTT.

The CDR3 loop is CASSPRDRLGSPLHF. The CDR3 DNA reads as TGTGCCAGCAGCCCCCGCGACAGACTCGGTTCACCCCTCCACTTT. The chain employs TRBV3-1 (or the pseudogene TRBV3-2) and TRBJ1-6; D perhaps matches TRBD1 (5 bases). Germline CDR1 is LGHDT and CDR2 is YNNKEL (reference sequence). This CDR3 is built from 15 residues. Trimming removed 4 bases from V and 9 bases from J, with 16 bases in between.

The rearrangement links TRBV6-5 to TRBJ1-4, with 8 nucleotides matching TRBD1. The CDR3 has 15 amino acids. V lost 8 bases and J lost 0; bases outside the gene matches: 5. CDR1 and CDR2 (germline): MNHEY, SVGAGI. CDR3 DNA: TGTGCCAGCGGAAAACAGGGGGCAACTAATGAAAAACTGTTTTTT. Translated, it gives CASGKQGATNEKLFF.

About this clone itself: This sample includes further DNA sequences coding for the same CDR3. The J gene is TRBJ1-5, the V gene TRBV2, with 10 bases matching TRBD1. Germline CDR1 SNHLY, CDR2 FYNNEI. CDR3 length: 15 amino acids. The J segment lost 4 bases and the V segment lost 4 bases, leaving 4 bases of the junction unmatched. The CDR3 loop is CASSVSGQGNQPQHF. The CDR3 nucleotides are TGTGCCAGCAGTGTGTCGGGACAGGGGAATCAGCCCCAGCATTTT.